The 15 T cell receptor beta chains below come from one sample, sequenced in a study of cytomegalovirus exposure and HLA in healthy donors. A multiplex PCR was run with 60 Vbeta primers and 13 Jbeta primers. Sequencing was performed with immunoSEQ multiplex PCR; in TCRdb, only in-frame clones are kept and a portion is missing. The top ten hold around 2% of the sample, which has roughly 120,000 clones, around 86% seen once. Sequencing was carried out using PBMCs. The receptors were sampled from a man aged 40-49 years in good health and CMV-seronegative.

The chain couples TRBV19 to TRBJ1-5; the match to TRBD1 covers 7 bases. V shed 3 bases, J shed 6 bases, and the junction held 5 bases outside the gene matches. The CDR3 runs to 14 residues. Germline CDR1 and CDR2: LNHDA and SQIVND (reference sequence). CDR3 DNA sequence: TGTGCCAGTAGTATCAGGGGGACGGGTCAGCCCCAGCATTTT. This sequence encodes CASSIRGTGQPQHF.

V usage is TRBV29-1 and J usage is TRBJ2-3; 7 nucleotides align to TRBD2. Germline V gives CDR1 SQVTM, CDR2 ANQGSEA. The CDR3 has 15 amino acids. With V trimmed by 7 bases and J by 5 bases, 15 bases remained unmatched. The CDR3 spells CSAGGLPSRLDTQYF. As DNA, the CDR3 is TGCAGCGCGGGAGGCCTTCCATCAAGGTTAGATACGCAGTATTTT.

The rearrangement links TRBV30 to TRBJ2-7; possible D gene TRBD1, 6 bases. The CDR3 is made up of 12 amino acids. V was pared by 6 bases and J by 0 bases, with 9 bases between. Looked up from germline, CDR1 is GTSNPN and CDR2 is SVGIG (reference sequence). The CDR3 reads CACGQISYEQYF. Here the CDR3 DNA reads TGTGCCTGCGGACAGATCTCCTACGAGCAGTACTTC.

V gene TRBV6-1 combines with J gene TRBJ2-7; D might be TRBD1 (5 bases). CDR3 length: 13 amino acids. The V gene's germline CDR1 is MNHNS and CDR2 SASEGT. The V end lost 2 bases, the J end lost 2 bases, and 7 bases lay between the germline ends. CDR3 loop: CASSETRAYEQYF. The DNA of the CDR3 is TGTGCCAGCAGTGAAACCAGGGCCTACGAGCAGTACTTC.

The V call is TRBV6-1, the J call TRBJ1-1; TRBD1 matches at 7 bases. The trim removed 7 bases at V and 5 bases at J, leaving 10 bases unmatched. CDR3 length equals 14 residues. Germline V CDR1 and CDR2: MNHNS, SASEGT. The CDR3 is CASNLSGGWTEAFF. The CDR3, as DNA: TGTGCCAGCAACCTGTCAGGGGGTTGGACTGAAGCTTTCTTT.

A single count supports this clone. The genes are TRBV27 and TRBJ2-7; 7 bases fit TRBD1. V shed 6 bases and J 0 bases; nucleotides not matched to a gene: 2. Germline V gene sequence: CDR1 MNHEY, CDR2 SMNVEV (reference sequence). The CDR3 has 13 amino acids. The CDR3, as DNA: TGTGCCAGCAGCCGACAGGGCTCCTACGAGCAGTACTTC. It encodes CASSRQGSYEQYF.

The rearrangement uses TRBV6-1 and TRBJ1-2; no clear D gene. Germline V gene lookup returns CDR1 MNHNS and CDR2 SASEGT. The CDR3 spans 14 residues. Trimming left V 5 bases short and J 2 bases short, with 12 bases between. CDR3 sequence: CASSPLGGNYGYTF. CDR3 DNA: TGTGCCAGCAGTCCCTTGGGAGGGAACTATGGCTACACCTTC.

The CDR3 loop is CASSHFRGESPLHF. As DNA, the CDR3 is TGTGCCAGCTCCCACTTCAGGGGGGAATCACCCCTCCACTTT. The V and J genes are TRBV5-6 and TRBJ1-6; 7 positions match TRBD1. V shed 7 bases, J shed 10 bases, and the junction held 11 bases outside the gene matches. This CDR3 contains 14 residues. Germline CDR1 and CDR2: SGHDT and YYEEEE.

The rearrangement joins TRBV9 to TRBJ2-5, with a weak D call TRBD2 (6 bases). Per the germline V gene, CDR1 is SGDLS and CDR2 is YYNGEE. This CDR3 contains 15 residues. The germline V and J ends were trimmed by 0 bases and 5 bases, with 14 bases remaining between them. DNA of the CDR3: TGTGCCAGCAGCGTAGTTGGAGGGTGGGGGGAGACCCAGTACTTC. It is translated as CASSVVGGWGETQYF.

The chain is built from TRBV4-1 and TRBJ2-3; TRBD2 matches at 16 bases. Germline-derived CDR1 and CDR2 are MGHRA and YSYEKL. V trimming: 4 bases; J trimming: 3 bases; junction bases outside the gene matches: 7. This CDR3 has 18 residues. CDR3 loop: CASSLGTSGGAVTDTQYF. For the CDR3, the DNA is TGCGCCAGCAGCCTGGGGACTAGCGGGGGGGCCGTGACAGATACGCAGTATTTT.

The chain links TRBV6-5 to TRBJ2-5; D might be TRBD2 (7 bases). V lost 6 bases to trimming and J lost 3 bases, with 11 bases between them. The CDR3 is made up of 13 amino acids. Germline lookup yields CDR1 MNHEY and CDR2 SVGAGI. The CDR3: CASRKGGEETQYF. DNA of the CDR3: TGTGCCAGCAGGAAGGGGGGGGAAGAGACCCAGTACTTC.

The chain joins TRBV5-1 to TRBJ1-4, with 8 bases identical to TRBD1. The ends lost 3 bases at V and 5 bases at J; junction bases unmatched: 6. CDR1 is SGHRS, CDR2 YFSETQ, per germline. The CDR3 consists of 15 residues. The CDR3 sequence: CASSSGDRKNEKLFF. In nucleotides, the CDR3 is TGCGCCAGCAGCTCCGGGGACAGGAAAAATGAAAAACTGTTTTTT. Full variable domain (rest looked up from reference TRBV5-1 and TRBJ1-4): KAGVTQTPRYLIKTRGQQVTLSCSPISGHRSVSWYQQTPGQGLQFLFEYFSETQRNKGNFPGRFSGRQFSNSRSEMNVSTLELGDSALYLCASSSGDRKNEKLFFGSGTQLSVL.

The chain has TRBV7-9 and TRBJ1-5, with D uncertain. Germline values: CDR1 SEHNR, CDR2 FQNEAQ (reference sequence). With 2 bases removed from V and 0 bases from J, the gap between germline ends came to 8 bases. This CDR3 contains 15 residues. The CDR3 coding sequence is TGTGCCAGCAGCTTATATGGGAGTAGCAATCAGCCCCAGCATTTT. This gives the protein CASSLYGSSNQPQHF.

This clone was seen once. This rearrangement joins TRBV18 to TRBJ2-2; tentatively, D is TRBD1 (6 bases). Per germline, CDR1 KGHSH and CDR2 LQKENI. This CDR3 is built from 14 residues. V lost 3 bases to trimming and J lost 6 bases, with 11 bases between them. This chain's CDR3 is CASSPLTGSGELFF. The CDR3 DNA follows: TGTGCCAGCTCACCTTTGACAGGTTCCGGGGAGCTGTTTTTT.

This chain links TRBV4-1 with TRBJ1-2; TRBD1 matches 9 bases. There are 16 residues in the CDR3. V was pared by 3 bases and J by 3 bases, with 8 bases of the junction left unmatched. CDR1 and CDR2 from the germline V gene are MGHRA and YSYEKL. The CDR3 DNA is TGCGCCAGCAGCCACCGGACAGGGGAAGCTTACTATGGCTACACCTTC. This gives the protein CASSHRTGEAYYGYTF.